This T cell receptor beta chain was obtained from a study of T cell responses to AZD1222 COVID-19 vaccine. The repertoire was sequenced with immunoSEQ multiplex PCR; TCRdb's copy has only in-frame clones and lacks some. The table has over 110,000 clones, more than 80% seen once. Of note for this clone: Its specificity is not known.

Overall study findings and caveats: There were vaccine-associated CD4 TCRs across spike, dominant at 160-218 and 743-854. No day 14 peak samples; only post-peak repertoires were characterized. When two AZD1222 doses had been given, Spike-specific TCR breadth and depth rose. The donor cohort was predominantly white British with a female majority, and clonal diversity may have been underestimated.

The CDR3 extends over 16 amino acids. V lost 0 bases and J 0 bases, leaving 8 bases between the germline ends. Germline CDR1 is MNHEY and CDR2 is SVGAGI. The TCR sequence derives from an adult in good health. Sequencing was performed on peripheral blood, taken on day 0 of AZD1222 vaccination. The V and J genes are TRBV6-5 and TRBJ2-2, with a weak D call TRBD2 (5 bases). The CDR3 DNA is TGTGCCAGCAGTTACTCAGCTAGCCCGAACACCGGGGAGCTGTTTTTT. It encodes CASSYSASPNTGELFF.